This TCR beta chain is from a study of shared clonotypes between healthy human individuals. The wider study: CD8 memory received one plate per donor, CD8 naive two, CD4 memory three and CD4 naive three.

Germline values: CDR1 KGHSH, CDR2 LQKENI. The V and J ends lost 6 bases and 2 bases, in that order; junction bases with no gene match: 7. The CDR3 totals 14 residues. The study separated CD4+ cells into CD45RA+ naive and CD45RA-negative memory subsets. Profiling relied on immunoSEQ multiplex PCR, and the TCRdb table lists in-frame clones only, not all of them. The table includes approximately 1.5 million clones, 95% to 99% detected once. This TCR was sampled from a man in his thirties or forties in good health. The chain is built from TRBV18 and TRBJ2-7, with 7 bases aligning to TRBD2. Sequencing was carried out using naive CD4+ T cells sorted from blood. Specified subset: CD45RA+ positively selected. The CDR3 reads CASSLGGGTYEQYF. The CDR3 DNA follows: TGTGCCAGCTCTCTTGGGGGAGGGACCTACGAGCAGTACTTC.